This TCR beta chain was found in a study of blood T cell repertoires in COVID-19. Study background: Some COVID-19 samples were acute and others convalescent; all came from the United States, Italy and Spain. Sources were T cells, B-cell-depleted T cells, or PBMCs; the material itself was cDNA or gDNA.

Under the authors' procedure: Amplification from reference gene primers served as the basis for estimated nucleated cell counts. Only in-frame clones appear in the TCRdb table, and some are missing; sequencing was by immunoSEQ multiplex PCR. V and J calls and clone size are given by that table; D and trimming were obtained from the DNA. The sample shows about 480,000 clones, around 90% of them seen only once. Those who participated ranged in age from about 18 to 89 years and resided in about two dozen US areas. V lost 4 bases and J 1 base, leaving 11 bases between the germline ends. CDR3 length equals 14 residues. The V gene's germline CDR1 is SGHDT and CDR2 YYEEEE.

This clonotype was obtained from a woman younger than 30 with acute COVID-19. The sample comprised PBMCs or T cells enriched from blood (not recorded which). The rearrangement links TRBV5-6 to TRBJ1-1; D not certain. CDR3 sequence reads: CASSPPVRNTEAFF. CDR3 in DNA: TGTGCCAGCAGCCCCCCCGTCCGGAACACTGAAGCTTTCTTT.